The source of this T cell receptor beta chain is a study of T cells in Graves' hyperthyroidism and ophthalmopathy. Regarding the study as a whole: Stable hyperthyroidism and ophthalmopathy were separated using 13 V-J signatures. With a median lead of approximately 6.4 months before onset, the model predicted ophthalmopathy.

To note about this clonotype: Its specificity is unknown. This may arise from a read error, as a much more abundant clone is one base away.

This CDR3 comprises 11 residues. CDR1 and CDR2 from the germline V gene are SEHNR and FQNEAQ (reference sequence). Amplified regions were TCR beta CDR3 sequences from RNA transcripts. In the first-round RT-PCR of the TCR CDR3, the HTBI primer set was used. TCRdb reprocessed the multiplex PCR reads with MiXCR, giving one entry per CDR3 protein. Of a few hundred thousand distinct CDR3 sequences listed, approximately 49% are singletons. The specimen sequenced was peripheral blood or thyroid tissue (not recorded which). The chain has TRBV7-9 and TRBJ1-1; D not resolved. The receptor was isolated from an adult woman with Graves' disease, either hyperthyroidism or ophthalmopathy (not recorded which). The CDR3 DNA is TGTGCCGGCAGCCCCCGGGTTGAAGCTTTCTTT. Protein product: CAGSPRVEAFF.